The clone carrying this T cell receptor (beta chain) was picked up many times. The data are from a study of T cell repertoires in cytomegalovirus infection. V lost 10 bases to trimming and J lost 5 bases; unmatched junction nucleotides: 10. Germline V gene lookup returns CDR1 LNHDA and CDR2 SQIVND (reference sequence). The CDR3 is 14 residues long. MiXCR was run by TCRdb on the reads, yielding one entry per CDR3 protein. The sample yields around 280,000 distinct CDR3 sequences, roughly an eighth seen once. Sequenced sample: PBMCs. The clonotype comes from a human donor in good health (CMV status not recorded). Some clones in this sample may be carry-over from other donors' samples. The rearrangement joins TRBV19 to TRBJ1-4, with TRBD1 matching over 7 bases. CDR3 nucleotide sequence: TGTGCCACCGGTCGGACAGGAAGAAATGAAAAACTGTTTTTT. The encoded protein is CATGRTGRNEKLFF.